This T cell receptor (beta chain) was sequenced during a study of cytomegalovirus exposure and HLA in healthy donors. Study context: Caucasian-associated ancestry cluster membership applied to about four fifths of several hundred genotyped donors.

The CDR3 totals 19 residues. The V and J ends lost 6 bases and 1 base, in that order; junction bases with no gene match: 20. Germline V lookup: CDR1 SGDLS, CDR2 YYNGEE. This PCR relied on a set of 60 Vbeta primers and 13 Jbeta primers. Here immunoSEQ multiplex PCR was the method, and the copy in TCRdb shows in-frame clones only, minus some. The sample consists of 150,000 to 200,000 clones, around three quarters of them appearing once. The V and J genes are TRBV9 and TRBJ2-3; TRBD2 matches at 7 bases. The receptor was isolated from a man in his forties in good health and CMV-seropositive. Material: PBMCs. The CDR3: CASTRRPGLPYNGTDTQYF. The CDR3 region has the DNA TGTGCCAGCACGCGACGTCCGGGACTACCCTATAATGGCACAGATACGCAGTATTTT.